This TCR beta chain was sequenced in a study of CD8 T cells in Susac syndrome. Reverse transcription used about 0.45 to 1 ug RNA and random hexamers. MiXCR, applied by TCRdb to the immunoSEQ multiplex PCR reads, yields one record per CDR3 protein. The sample has about 300,000 distinct CDR3 sequences, approximately 90% seen once; the top ten hold roughly 0.059%. V was clipped by 6 bases and J by 4 bases, with 10 bases between them. This CDR3 is built from 13 residues. Germline CDR1 is MNHEY and CDR2 is SVGAGI. In blood CD8+ and CD4+ T cells, TCR beta underwent sequencing. FACS enriched CD8+ TEMRA cells, while bulk CD8+ and CD4+ were negatively isolated.

The receptor's source is a human donor with multiple sclerosis. The chain links TRBV6-5 to TRBJ1-3; D is uncertain. Sequencing input: CD4+ T cells from PBMCs. CDR3 loop: CASRTREGNTIYF. Here the CDR3 DNA reads TGTGCCAGCAGGACCCGTGAAGGAAACACCATATATTTT.